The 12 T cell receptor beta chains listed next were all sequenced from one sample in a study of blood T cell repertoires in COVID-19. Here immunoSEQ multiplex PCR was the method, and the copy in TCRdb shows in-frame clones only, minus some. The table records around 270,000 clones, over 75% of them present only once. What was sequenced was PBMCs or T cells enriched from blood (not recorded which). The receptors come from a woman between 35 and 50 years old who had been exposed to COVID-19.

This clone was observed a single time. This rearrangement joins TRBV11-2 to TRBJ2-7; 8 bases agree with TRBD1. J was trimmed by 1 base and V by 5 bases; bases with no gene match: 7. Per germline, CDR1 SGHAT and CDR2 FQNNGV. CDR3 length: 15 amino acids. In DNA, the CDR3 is TGTGCCAGCAGCCCAGGGGGCTGGGGGTCCTACGAGCAGTACGTC. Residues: CASSPGGWGSYEQYV.

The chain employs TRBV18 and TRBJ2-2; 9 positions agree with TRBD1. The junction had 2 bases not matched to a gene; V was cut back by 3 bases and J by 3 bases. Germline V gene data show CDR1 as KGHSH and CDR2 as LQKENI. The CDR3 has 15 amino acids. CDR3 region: CASSPRTGDTGELFF. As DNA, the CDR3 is TGTGCCAGCTCACCGAGGACAGGGGACACCGGGGAGCTGTTTTTT.

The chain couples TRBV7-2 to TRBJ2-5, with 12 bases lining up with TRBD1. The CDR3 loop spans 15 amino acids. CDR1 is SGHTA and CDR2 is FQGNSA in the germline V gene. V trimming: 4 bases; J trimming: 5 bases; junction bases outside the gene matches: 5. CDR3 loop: CASSSGTGGWETQYF. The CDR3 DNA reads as TGTGCCAGCAGCTCCGGGACAGGGGGCTGGGAGACCCAGTACTTC.

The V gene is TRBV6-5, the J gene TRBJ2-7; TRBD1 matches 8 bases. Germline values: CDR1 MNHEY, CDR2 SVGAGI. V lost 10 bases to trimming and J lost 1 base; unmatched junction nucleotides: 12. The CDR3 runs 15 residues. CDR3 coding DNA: TGTGCCACGATACTCCGGGGACAGGTGTCCTACGAGCAGTACTTC. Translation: CATILRGQVSYEQYF.

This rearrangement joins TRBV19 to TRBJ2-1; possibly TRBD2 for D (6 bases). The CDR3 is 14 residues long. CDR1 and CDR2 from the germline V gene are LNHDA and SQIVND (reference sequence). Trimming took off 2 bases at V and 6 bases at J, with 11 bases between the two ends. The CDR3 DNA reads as TGTGCCAGTAGTATAAGCCGGGGGTTCAATGAGCAGTTCTTC. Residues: CASSISRGFNEQFF.

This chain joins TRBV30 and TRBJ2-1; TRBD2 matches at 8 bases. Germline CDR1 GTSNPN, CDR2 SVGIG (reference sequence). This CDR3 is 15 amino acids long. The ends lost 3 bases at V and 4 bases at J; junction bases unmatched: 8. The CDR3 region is CAWSVPSGLYNEQFF. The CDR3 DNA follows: TGTGCCTGGAGCGTCCCTAGCGGGCTATACAATGAGCAGTTCTTC.

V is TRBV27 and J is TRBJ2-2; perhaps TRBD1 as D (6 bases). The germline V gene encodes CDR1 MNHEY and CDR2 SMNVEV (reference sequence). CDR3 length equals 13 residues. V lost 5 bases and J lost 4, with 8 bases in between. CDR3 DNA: TGTGCCAGCAGTACAGGGCTCACCGGGGAGCTGTTTTTT. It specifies CASSTGLTGELFF.

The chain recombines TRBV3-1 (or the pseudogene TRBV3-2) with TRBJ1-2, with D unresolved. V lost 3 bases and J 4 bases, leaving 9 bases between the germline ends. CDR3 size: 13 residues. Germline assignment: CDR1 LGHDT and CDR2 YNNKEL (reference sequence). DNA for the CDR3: TGTGCCAGCAGCCAGCTAACGGGCTATGGCTACACCTTC. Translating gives CASSQLTGYGYTF.

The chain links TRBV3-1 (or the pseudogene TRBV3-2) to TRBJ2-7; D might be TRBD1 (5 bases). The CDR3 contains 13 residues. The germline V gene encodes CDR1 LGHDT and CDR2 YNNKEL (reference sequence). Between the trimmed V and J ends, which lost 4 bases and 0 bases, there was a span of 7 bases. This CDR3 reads CASSPGHSYEQYF. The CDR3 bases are TGTGCCAGCAGCCCCGGACACTCCTACGAGCAGTACTTC.

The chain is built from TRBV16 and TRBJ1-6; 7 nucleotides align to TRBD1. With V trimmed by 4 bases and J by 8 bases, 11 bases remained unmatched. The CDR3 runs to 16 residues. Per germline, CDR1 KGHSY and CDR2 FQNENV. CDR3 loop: CASSLYDRVMDSPLHF. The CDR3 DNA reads TGTGCCAGCAGCCTTTACGACAGGGTGATGGATTCACCCCTCCACTTT. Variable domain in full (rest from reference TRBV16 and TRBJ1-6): GEEVAQTPKHLVRGEGQKAKLYCAPIKGHSYVFWYQQVLKNEFKFLISFQNENVFDETGMPKERFSAKCLPNSPCSLEIQATKLEDSAVYFCASSLYDRVMDSPLHFGNGTRLTVT.

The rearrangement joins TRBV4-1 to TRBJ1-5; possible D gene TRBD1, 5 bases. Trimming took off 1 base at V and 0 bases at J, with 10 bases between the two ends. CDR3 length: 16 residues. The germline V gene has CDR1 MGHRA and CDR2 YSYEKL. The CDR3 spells CASSQAQAYSNQPQHF. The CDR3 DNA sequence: TGCGCCAGCAGCCAAGCACAGGCCTATAGCAATCAGCCCCAGCATTTT.

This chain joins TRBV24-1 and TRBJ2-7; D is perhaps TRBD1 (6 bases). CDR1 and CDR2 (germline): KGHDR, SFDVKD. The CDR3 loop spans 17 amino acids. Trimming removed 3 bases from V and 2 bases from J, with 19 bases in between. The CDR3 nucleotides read TGTGCCACCAGTGATCTCTCAGGGGAACCCCCCCCCTACGAGCAGTACGTC. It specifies CATSDLSGEPPPYEQYV.